This T cell receptor (beta chain) is drawn from a study of blood T cell repertoires in COVID-19. The protocol was immunoSEQ multiplex PCR, while the TCRdb copy is restricted to in-frame clones and leaves out a portion. Of around 250,000 clones in the sample, roughly 86% are singletons; the top ten hold 1.5% to 2%. Germline V gene data show CDR1 as MNHEY and CDR2 as SVGAGI. The junction had 6 bases not matched to a gene; V was cut back by 4 bases and J by 6 bases. This CDR3 spans 15 amino acids. This clone was detected a few times. The specimen sequenced was peripheral blood. V is TRBV6-5 and J is TRBJ2-1, with 10 bases matching TRBD2. This sequence was found in an older woman who had recovered from COVID-19. CDR3 sequence reads: CASSSTSGVFNEQFF. In nucleotides, the CDR3 is TGTGCCAGCAGTTCCACTAGCGGGGTTTTCAATGAGCAGTTCTTC.